This entry concerns a single T cell receptor (beta chain). What it binds is unknown. Possible read error: a much larger clone is one base away. These data are taken from a study of CD8+CD57+ T cells in acquired aplastic anemia. Study-wide results and caveats: Patients did not significantly differ from controls in CD8+ Simpson's diversity.

Template material for TCR beta VDJ and CDR3 profiling consisted of genomic DNA. TCRdb reanalysed the reads using MiXCR and keeps one entry per CDR3 protein. The data contain around 190,000 distinct CDR3 sequences, about 53% of them singletons. Germline V CDR1 and CDR2: ENHRY, SYGVKD. V shed 10 bases and J 4 bases; nucleotides not matched to a gene: 12. The CDR3 sequence is 15 residues long. Sample: sorted CD4+, CD8+, or CD8+CD57+ T cells (not recorded which) from PBMCs. V gene TRBV10-3 combines with J gene TRBJ1-4; TRBD1 aligns across 7 bases. This TCR was recovered from a human donor in good health, serving as a control. This CDR3 reads CASRARGPINEKLFF. The DNA of the CDR3 is TGTGCCAGCAGGGCTAGGGGGCCTATTAATGAAAAACTGTTTTTT.